Presented here are 32 T cell receptor beta chains from one specimen sequenced in a study of shared clonotypes between healthy human individuals. TCRdb's copy holds only in-frame clones and misses some; the assay was immunoSEQ multiplex PCR. The table has more than 550,000 clones, roughly 72% seen once. Material for sequencing was memory CD4+ T cells sorted from blood. Subset given: CD45RA-negative fraction. These receptors were collected from a young woman in good health.

The V call is TRBV28, the J call TRBJ2-1; 10 nucleotides align to TRBD2. Germline-derived CDR1 and CDR2 are MDHEN and SYDVKM. After removal of 6 bases from V and 7 bases from J, the junction contained 9 bases not matched to a gene. The CDR3 runs 15 residues. Written as DNA, the CDR3 is TGTGCCAGCAGATTAGCGGGAGGCGTCTCTAATGAGCAGTTCTTC. Translated, it gives CASRLAGGVSNEQFF. Full variable domain (remainder filled in from reference TRBV28 and TRBJ2-1): DVKVTQSSRYLVKRTGEKVFLECVQDMDHENMFWYRQDPGLGLRLIYFSYDVKMKEKGDIPEGYSVSREKKERFSLILESASTNQTSMYLCASRLAGGVSNEQFFGPGTRLTVL.

With regard to this clone: A single base is all that separates this from a far larger clone, so a read error is likely. The rearrangement uses TRBV4-2 and TRBJ2-7, with D uncertain. CDR1 and CDR2 from the germline V gene are LGHNA and YNFKEQ. V lost 0 bases and J 4 bases, leaving 13 bases between the germline ends. The CDR3 runs to 15 residues. CDR3 sequence (DNA): TGTGCCAGCAGCCAAGAGACCGCTGTGGTATACGAGCAGTACTTC. It encodes CASSQETAVVYEQYF.

The CDR3 reads CASSSPFLFKPLTGELFF. CDR3 nucleotides: TGTGCCAGCAGCTCCCCCTTCCTCTTCAAGCCCTTGACCGGGGAGCTGTTTTTT. The V gene is TRBV7-8, the J gene TRBJ2-2, with unresolved D. V was shortened by 4 bases and J by 5 bases, with 23 bases between the two germline ends. This CDR3 region has 18 residues. Per germline, CDR1 SGHVS and CDR2 FQNEAQ.

This clone was seen repeatedly, ten times or more. In the same sample, other DNA sequences code for this CDR3. This chain connects TRBV11-2 to TRBJ2-5; 7 bases line up with TRBD1. There are 13 residues in the CDR3. Germline V gene data show CDR1 as SGHAT and CDR2 as FQNNGV. Trimming took 5 bases from V and 3 from J; bases not matched to a gene: 3. The CDR3 is CASSRDRKETQYF. DNA of the CDR3: TGTGCCAGCAGCCGGGACAGAAAAGAGACCCAGTACTTC.

This clone was seen more than once but under ten times. The chain employs TRBV10-3 and TRBJ1-2, with 7 nucleotides matching TRBD1. Germline V CDR1 and CDR2: ENHRY, SYGVKD. This CDR3 contains 13 residues. The V gene end was trimmed by 5 bases and the J gene end by 4 bases; junction bases not matched to a gene: 4. The CDR3 loop reads CAISPQGVYGYTF. As DNA, the CDR3 is TGTGCCATCAGTCCCCAGGGGGTCTATGGCTACACCTTC.

This chain connects TRBV28 to TRBJ1-1; D is possibly TRBD1 (6 bases). The CDR3 spans 11 residues. Germline V CDR1 and CDR2: MDHEN, SYDVKM. The CDR3 DNA reads as TGTGAAGTTCGGGGGCCCCCGAAAGCTTTCTTT. Its protein is CEVRGPPKAFF.

This clone was seen ten or more times. The chain joins TRBV5-1 to TRBJ2-1; unclear D gene. Trimming cost V 4 bases and J 5 bases, with 4 bases left between them. The CDR3 totals 11 residues. Germline CDR1 is SGHRS and CDR2 is YFSETQ. CDR3 DNA: TGCGCCAGCAGCCCGGACAATGAGCAGTTCTTC. Protein: CASSPDNEQFF.

The chain employs TRBV28 and TRBJ1-3; 11 nucleotides match TRBD1. Losses at the gene ends were 2 bases for V and 4 bases for J; bases not matched to a gene: 10. Looked up from germline, CDR1 is MDHEN and CDR2 is SYDVKM. The CDR3 loop spans 18 amino acids. The CDR3: CASSLGYGQGARGNTIYF. CDR3 coding DNA: TGTGCCAGCAGTTTAGGGTACGGACAGGGGGCGCGGGGAAACACCATATATTTT. The full variable domain, its missing parts supplied by reference TRBV28 and TRBJ1-3, is DVKVTQSSRYLVKRTGEKVFLECVQDMDHENMFWYRQDPGLGLRLIYFSYDVKMKEKGDIPEGYSVSREKKERFSLILESASTNQTSMYLCASSLGYGQGARGNTIYFGEGSWLTVV.

The chain uses TRBV7-9 and TRBJ2-4, with 7 bases identical to TRBD1. The J segment lost 6 bases and the V segment lost 5 bases, leaving 7 bases of the junction unmatched. Germline V gene sequence: CDR1 SEHNR, CDR2 FQNEAQ (reference sequence). The CDR3 sequence is 14 residues long. The CDR3 is CASSPDRVGNIQYF. CDR3 sequence (DNA): TGTGCCAGCAGCCCCGACAGGGTCGGAAACATTCAGTACTTC.

The CDR3 region has the DNA TGTGCCAGCAGTCTGACTAGGGTTAGCACAGATACGCAGTATTTT. Its translation is CASSLTRVSTDTQYF. This rearrangement joins TRBV27 to TRBJ2-3; D perhaps matches TRBD2 (6 bases). The V end lost 5 bases, the J end lost 0 bases, and 12 bases lay between the germline ends. CDR3 length equals 15 residues. Germline values: CDR1 MNHEY, CDR2 SMNVEV (reference sequence).

With respect to this clone: The same CDR3 also results from other DNA sequences found in this sample. The chain couples TRBV5-1 to TRBJ1-4; 9 bases are shared with TRBD1. The junction had 3 bases not matched to a gene; V was cut back by 4 bases and J by 2 bases. The CDR3 totals 15 residues. CDR1 SGHRS and CDR2 YFSETQ come from the germline V gene. The CDR3 sequence is CASSTGQGTNEKLFF. Here the CDR3 DNA reads TGCGCCAGCAGCACTGGACAGGGGACTAATGAAAAACTGTTTTTT.

V usage is TRBV25-1 and J usage is TRBJ2-3; D is perhaps TRBD2 (5 bases). Germline values: CDR1 MGHDK, CDR2 SYGVNS. V gave up 2 bases and J gave up 5 bases, with 8 bases separating them. The CDR3 spans 13 residues. The CDR3 loop reads CASSEGERDTQYF. CDR3 sequence (DNA): TGTGCCAGCAGTGAAGGGGAGAGAGATACGCAGTATTTT.

This clone has only one observation. The V and J genes are TRBV18 and TRBJ2-2; TRBD2 matches at 7 bases. Looked up from germline, CDR1 is KGHSH and CDR2 is LQKENI. This CDR3 comprises 15 residues. Germline trimming cut 8 bases from V and 0 bases from J; bases unmatched to any gene: 6. CDR3 protein: CASPAGTTNTGELFF. CDR3 sequence (DNA): TGTGCCAGCCCAGCGGGGACTACGAACACCGGGGAGCTGTTTTTT.

The chain employs TRBV15 and TRBJ2-3, with D possibly matching TRBD1 (6 bases). Germline CDR1 is LNHNV and CDR2 is YYDKDF (reference sequence). CDR3 size: 18 residues. The V gene lost 3 bases and the J gene lost 6 bases, with 25 bases spanning the gap. For the CDR3, the DNA is TGTGCCACCAGCAGCGAATATATGACAGGACCGGACGTTGATACGCAGTATTTT. Its translation is CATSSEYMTGPDVDTQYF.

This sequence joins TRBV6-5 and TRBJ1-4; TRBD1 might be the D (5 bases). CDR1 MNHEY and CDR2 SVGAGI come from the germline V gene. This CDR3 contains 13 residues. V lost 5 bases to trimming and J lost 7 bases, with 11 bases between them. The CDR3 spells CASSPGGREKLFF. CDR3 nucleotides: TGTGCCAGCAGTCCCGGGGGACGTGAAAAACTGTTTTTT.

This rearrangement joins TRBV4-2 to TRBJ2-5; a weak D match, TRBD2 (6 bases). Germline CDR1 LGHNA, CDR2 YNFKEQ. V was trimmed by 1 base and J by 1 base, leaving 10 bases between them. The CDR3 totals 15 residues. The CDR3 spells CASSQVQGGQETQYF. The CDR3 nucleotides read TGTGCCAGCAGCCAAGTGCAGGGAGGCCAAGAGACCCAGTACTTC.

This chain joins TRBV28 and TRBJ2-5, with a weak D call TRBD1 (6 bases). Germline V lookup: CDR1 MDHEN, CDR2 SYDVKM. The CDR3 contains 16 residues. The V end lost 3 bases, the J end lost 2 bases, and 16 bases lay between the germline ends. As DNA, the CDR3 is TGTGCCAGCAGTTTCAGGGGCGGAAGATTTCAAGAGACCCAGTACTTC. It encodes CASSFRGGRFQETQYF.

The chain recombines TRBV5-6 with TRBJ2-7; 14 nucleotides align to TRBD2. The V gene's germline CDR1 is SGHDT and CDR2 YYEEEE. The V segment lost 2 bases and the J segment 2 bases; nucleotides outside the gene matches: 6. This CDR3 spans 17 amino acids. The CDR3 loop is CASSFPGLAGVAYEQYF. DNA of the CDR3: TGTGCCAGCAGCTTTCCGGGACTAGCGGGAGTAGCCTACGAGCAGTACTTC.

The V gene is TRBV7-9, the J gene TRBJ1-5; D possibly corresponds to TRBD1 (5 bases). CDR1 is SEHNR and CDR2 is FQNEAQ in the germline V gene (reference sequence). V lost 5 bases, J lost 1 base, and 15 bases lay in between. The CDR3 sequence is 16 residues long. The CDR3 reads CASSRDRLGSNQPQHF. CDR3 DNA: TGTGCCAGCAGCCGGGACCGCCTAGGGAGCAATCAGCCCCAGCATTTT.

The rearrangement links TRBV16 to TRBJ2-7; maybe TRBD1 (6 bases). CDR3 size: 18 residues. Germline V lookup: CDR1 KGHSY, CDR2 FQNENV. V shed 0 bases and J shed 3 bases, with 21 bases lying between them. The chain's CDR3 is CASSQSPGQRQGNYEQYF. As DNA, the CDR3 is TGTGCCAGCAGCCAATCTCCTGGACAGCGCCAAGGGAACTACGAGCAGTACTTC.

This clone was picked up a small number of times. The gene calls are TRBV19 and TRBJ2-7; TRBD2 is a possible D gene (6 bases). Per the germline V gene, CDR1 is LNHDA and CDR2 is SQIVND (reference sequence). The CDR3 totals 13 residues. Trimming left V 5 bases short and J 3 bases short, with 11 bases between. This CDR3 reads CASSPTSFYEQYF. The DNA of the CDR3 is TGTGCCAGTAGTCCGACTAGTTTCTACGAGCAGTACTTC. Together with reference TRBV19 and TRBJ2-7, the CDR3 gives the full variable domain: DGGITQSPKYLFRKEGQNVTLSCEQNLNHDAMYWYRQDPGQGLRLIYYSQIVNDFQKGDIAEGYSVSREKKESFPLTVTSAQKNPTAFYLCASSPTSFYEQYFGPGTRLTVT.

The chain has TRBV2 and TRBJ2-5; D is possibly TRBD1 or TRBD2 (6 bases each). V was trimmed by 8 bases and J by 5 bases, leaving 15 bases between them. The CDR3 has 13 residues. Germline CDR1 and CDR2: SNHLY and FYNNEI. This CDR3 reads CASLRGGRETQYF. The DNA of the CDR3 is TGTGCCAGCCTGCGTGGGGGGCGGGAGACCCAGTACTTC.

The gene calls are TRBV7-2 and TRBJ2-7, with a possible D match to TRBD2 (5 bases). The germline V and J ends were trimmed by 5 bases and 3 bases, with 8 bases remaining between them. This CDR3 contains 12 residues. Germline CDR1 reads SGHTA; CDR2 reads FQGNSA. In nucleotides, the CDR3 is TGTGCCAGCAGCGTAGACTACTACGAGCAGTACTTC. Residues: CASSVDYYEQYF.

The J gene is TRBJ2-7, the V gene TRBV6-5, with D maybe TRBD1 (5 bases). The CDR3 is 13 residues long. CDR1 and CDR2 from the germline V gene are MNHEY and SVGAGI. V shed 5 bases and J shed 6 bases, with 14 bases lying between them. In DNA, the CDR3 is TGTGCCAGCAGTCCCCAGGGTGTGGGCGAGCAGTACTTC. It yields the protein CASSPQGVGEQYF.

The chain has TRBV18 and TRBJ1-3, with TRBD1 matching over 8 bases. Germline V gene sequence: CDR1 KGHSH, CDR2 LQKENI. After removal of 10 bases from V and 2 bases from J, the junction contained 4 bases not matched to a gene. The CDR3 totals 13 residues. The CDR3 DNA sequence: TGTGCCACCCGGACAGGGACTGGAAACACCATATATTTT. Translating it yields CATRTGTGNTIYF.

CDR3 sequence: CASSQNPLNTEAFF. The CDR3, as DNA: TGTGCCAGCTCACAAAACCCCCTGAACACTGAAGCTTTCTTT. The chain recombines TRBV18 with TRBJ1-1, with no clear D. Trimming shortened V by 4 bases and J by 0 bases, and 9 bases separated the two germline ends. Germline V CDR1 and CDR2: KGHSH, LQKENI. This CDR3 is 14 amino acids long.

The chain combines TRBV15 with TRBJ1-1; TRBD1 matches 9 bases. This CDR3 spans 16 amino acids. CDR1 LNHNV and CDR2 YYDKDF come from the germline V gene (reference sequence). V dropped 1 base and J dropped 4; count of bases not matched to a gene: 7. CDR3 in amino acids: CATSRASHRGLTEAFF. The CDR3, as DNA: TGTGCCACCAGCAGAGCATCACACAGGGGGCTCACTGAAGCTTTCTTT.

The chain joins TRBV14 to TRBJ2-1; D gene unclear. V lost 6 bases to trimming and J lost 10 bases, with 10 bases between them. There are 11 residues in the CDR3. Per the germline V gene, CDR1 is SGHDN and CDR2 is FVKESK. CDR3 region: CASSQSQEQFF. The CDR3, as DNA: TGTGCCAGCAGTCAAAGCCAGGAGCAGTTCTTC.

The V gene is TRBV9, the J gene TRBJ1-2, with 8 bases that match TRBD1. Trimming took 3 bases from V and 0 from J; bases not matched to a gene: 4. Germline CDR1 reads SGDLS; CDR2 reads YYNGEE. This CDR3 has 15 amino acids. The CDR3 DNA follows: TGTGCCAGCAGCGCCTACAGGGGGTCTAACTATGGCTACACCTTC. Amino acids: CASSAYRGSNYGYTF.

This chain joins TRBV6-1 and TRBJ1-2; D gene ambiguous. Trimming shortened V by 4 bases and J by 2 bases, and 5 bases separated the two germline ends. The CDR3 is 12 amino acids. CDR1 and CDR2 (germline): MNHNS, SASEGT. The CDR3 is CASSVGNYGYTF. CDR3 nucleotides: TGTGCCAGCAGTGTTGGGAACTATGGCTACACCTTC.

The chain is built from TRBV7-7 and TRBJ2-5; 12 bases are shared with TRBD2. CDR3 length: 16 residues. With 1 base clipped from V and 5 bases from J, the junction kept 5 bases outside the gene matches. Looked up from germline, CDR1 is SSHAT and CDR2 is FNYEAQ (reference sequence). This chain's CDR3 is CASSLGSGTSGETQYF. CDR3 nucleotides: TGTGCCAGCAGCTTAGGATCCGGGACTAGCGGGGAGACCCAGTACTTC.

The chain is built from TRBV6-1 and TRBJ1-5, with 9 bases that match TRBD1. This CDR3 has 16 residues. After removal of 3 bases from V and 1 base from J, the junction contained 4 bases not matched to a gene. CDR1 and CDR2 (germline): MNHNS, SASEGT. In DNA form, the CDR3 reads TGTGCCAGCAGTGATTGGGGGACAGGGAGCAATCAGCCCCAGCATTTT. Translation gives CASSDWGTGSNQPQHF.